Each of the 14 T cell receptor beta chains below was sequenced from the same sample in a study of T-cell reconstitution after alpha-beta-depleted transplantation in children. Unique molecular identifiers were used to barcode this TCRbeta library. TCRdb ran MiXCR on the PCR reads and lists one entry per CDR3 protein. The table shows approximately 230,000 distinct CDR3 sequences, with under 30% occurring only once. Sequenced material: PBMCs, taken before TCRalphabeta/CD19-depleted stem cell transplant. All receptors derive from a girl aged 2 to 10 with Fanconi anemia, due to receive a stem cell transplant.

This clonotype has a count of ten or more. This sequence joins TRBV7-3 and TRBJ1-1; D gene unclear. The length of the CDR3 is 13 residues. The germline V gene encodes CDR1 SGHTA and CDR2 FQGTGA. Trimming left V 0 bases short and J 4 bases short, with 6 bases between. As DNA, the CDR3 is TGTGCCAGCAGCTTAACTCGGCTCACTGAAGCTTTCTTT. Translated: CASSLTRLTEAFF.

The chain has TRBV6-1 and TRBJ2-1; D gene unclear. The germline gives CDR1 MNHNS, CDR2 SASEGT. This CDR3 has 14 amino acids. V dropped 3 bases and J dropped 5 bases, with 11 bases sitting between them. The DNA of the CDR3 is TGTGCCAGCAGTGATCGGCTTACGGACAATGAGCAGTTCTTC. Amino acid sequence: CASSDRLTDNEQFF.

This clonotype showed up just a few times. The genes are TRBV20-1 and TRBJ2-3; D is unclear. Germline V CDR1 and CDR2: DFQATT, SNEGSKA (reference sequence). Trimming removed 3 bases from V and 3 bases from J, with 7 bases in between. The CDR3 spans 12 residues. The CDR3 nucleotides are TGCAGTGCTAGGGAGTTTACAGATACGCAGTATTTT. Encoded protein: CSAREFTDTQYF.

This clonotype was seen ten or more times. The V call is TRBV12-3 or TRBV12-4, the J call TRBJ2-3; D gene uncertain. This CDR3 contains 11 residues. Trimming shortened V by 4 bases and J by 5 bases, and 4 bases separated the two germline ends. The DNA of the CDR3 is TGTGCCAGCAGTTACAAAGATACGCAGTATTTT. This encodes CASSYKDTQYF.

This clonotype was seen many times. This chain uses TRBV29-1 with TRBJ2-7; D gene uncertain. V was trimmed by 7 bases and J by 3 bases, leaving 10 bases between them. There are 11 residues in the CDR3. Germline V gene data show CDR1 as SQVTM and CDR2 as ANQGSEA. In nucleotides, the CDR3 is TGCAGCGCTGCATCGGACTACGAGCAGTACTTC. Translating gives CSAASDYEQYF.

V is TRBV29-1 and J is TRBJ2-5; 7 nucleotides align to TRBD2. This CDR3 is built from 14 residues. Germline CDR1 reads SQVTM; CDR2 reads ANQGSEA. The V gene end was trimmed by 3 bases and the J gene end by 0 bases; junction bases not matched to a gene: 4. The DNA of the CDR3 is TGCAGCGTTGACCTAAGCGGGAACCAAGAGACCCAGTACTTC. As protein: CSVDLSGNQETQYF.

The CDR3 is CASSERASGRSEQYF. The DNA for the CDR3 is TGTGCCAGCAGTGAACGGGCTAGCGGGAGATCCGAGCAGTACTTC. The rearrangement uses TRBV25-1 and TRBJ2-7, with TRBD2 matching over 10 bases. Germline V lookup: CDR1 MGHDK, CDR2 SYGVNS. The length of the CDR3 is 15 residues. J gave up 6 bases and V 2 bases, and 7 bases lay outside the gene matches.

The chain employs TRBV2 and TRBJ2-3, with 12 bases aligning to TRBD2. After removal of 6 bases from V and 3 bases from J, the junction contained 4 bases not matched to a gene. Looked up from germline, CDR1 is SNHLY and CDR2 is FYNNEI. The CDR3 spans 15 residues. CDR3 loop: CASSRLAGATDTQYF. The CDR3 nucleotides read TGTGCCAGCAGCCGACTAGCGGGAGCAACAGATACGCAGTATTTT.

This clonotype appeared many times. V usage is TRBV29-1 and J usage is TRBJ2-5; weak D call: TRBD1 (6 bases). The germline V gene has CDR1 SQVTM and CDR2 ANQGSEA. The CDR3 runs to 13 residues. CDR3 sequence (DNA): TGCAGTGTAAGACTAAGGGGGATGGAGACCCAGTACTTC. It is translated as CSVRLRGMETQYF.

The rearrangement links TRBV20-1 to TRBJ2-7; no clear D. The CDR3 has 15 amino acids. Trimming cost V 3 bases and J 4 bases, with 19 bases left between them. CDR1 is DFQATT, CDR2 SNEGSKA, per germline (reference sequence). This CDR3 is CSASGVGFTPYEQYF. The CDR3 DNA reads TGCAGTGCTAGCGGTGTGGGATTTACCCCATACGAGCAGTACTTC.

This clonotype was seen at least ten times. The rearrangement joins TRBV11-2 to TRBJ1-6; 8 nucleotides line up with TRBD1. CDR1 is SGHAT, CDR2 FQNNGV, per germline. This CDR3 is built from 15 residues. V was clipped by 1 base and J by 7 bases; unmatched bases: 3. The CDR3 nucleotides are TGTGCCAGCAGCTTAGGGGCAGGGGGCAATTCACCCCTCCACTTT. It specifies CASSLGAGGNSPLHF.

The chain joins TRBV7-3 to TRBJ2-2; 11 bases fit TRBD1. Germline CDR1 is SGHTA and CDR2 is FQGTGA. Trimming removed 2 bases from V and 0 bases from J; junction bases left unmatched: 5. The CDR3 has 18 amino acids. The CDR3 sequence: CASSLRGTGGSNTGELFF. CDR3 nucleotides: TGTGCCAGCAGCTTACGGGGGACAGGGGGGTCGAACACCGGGGAGCTGTTTTTT.

This clonotype was picked up a small number of times. This chain uses TRBV5-1 with TRBJ2-3; 7 bases agree with TRBD1. The CDR3 spans 14 residues. Losses at the gene ends were 5 bases for V and 5 bases for J; bases not matched to a gene: 8. Looked up from germline, CDR1 is SGHRS and CDR2 is YFSETQ. This chain's CDR3 is CASSQTGLGDTQYF. CDR3 nucleotides: TGCGCCAGCAGTCAGACAGGGTTGGGAGATACGCAGTATTTT.

This clonotype appeared many times. This chain links TRBV7-2 with TRBJ1-5; no clear D gene. V lost 2 bases and J lost 6, with 14 bases in between. The CDR3 consists of 15 residues. The germline gives CDR1 SGHTA, CDR2 FQGNSA. The CDR3: CASSLSAGVGQPQHF. For the CDR3, the DNA is TGTGCCAGCAGCTTATCCGCCGGGGTGGGTCAGCCCCAGCATTTT.